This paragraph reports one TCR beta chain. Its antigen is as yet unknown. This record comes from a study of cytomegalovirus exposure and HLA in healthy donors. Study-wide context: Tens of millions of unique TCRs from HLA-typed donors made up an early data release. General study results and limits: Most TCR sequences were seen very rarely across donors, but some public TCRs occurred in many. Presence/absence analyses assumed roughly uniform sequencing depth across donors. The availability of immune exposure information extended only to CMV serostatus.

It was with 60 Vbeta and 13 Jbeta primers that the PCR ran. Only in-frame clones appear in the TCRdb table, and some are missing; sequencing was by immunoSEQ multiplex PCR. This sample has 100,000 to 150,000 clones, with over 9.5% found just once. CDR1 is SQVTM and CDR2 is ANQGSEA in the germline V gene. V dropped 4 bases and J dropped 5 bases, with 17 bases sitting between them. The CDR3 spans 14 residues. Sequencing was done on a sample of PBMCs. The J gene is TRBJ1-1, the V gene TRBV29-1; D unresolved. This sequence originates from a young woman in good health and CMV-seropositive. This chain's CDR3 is CSVGGPVGRTEAFF. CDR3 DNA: TGCAGCGTTGGCGGGCCGGTGGGTCGTACTGAAGCTTTCTTT.